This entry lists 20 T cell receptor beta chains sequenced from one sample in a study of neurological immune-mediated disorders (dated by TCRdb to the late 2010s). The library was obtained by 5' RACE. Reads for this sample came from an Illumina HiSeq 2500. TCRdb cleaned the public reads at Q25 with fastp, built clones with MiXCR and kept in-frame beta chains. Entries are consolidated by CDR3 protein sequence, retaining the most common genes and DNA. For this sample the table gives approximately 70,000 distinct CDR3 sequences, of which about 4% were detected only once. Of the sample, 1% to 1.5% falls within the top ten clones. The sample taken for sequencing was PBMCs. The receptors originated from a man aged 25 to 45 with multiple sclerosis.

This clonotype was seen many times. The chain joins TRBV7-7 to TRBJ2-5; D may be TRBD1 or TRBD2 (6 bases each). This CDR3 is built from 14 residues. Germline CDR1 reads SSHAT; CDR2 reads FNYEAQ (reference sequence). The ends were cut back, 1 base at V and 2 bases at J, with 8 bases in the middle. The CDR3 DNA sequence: TGTGCCAGCAGCTTAGGGAGGGGGCAAGAGACCCAGTACTTC. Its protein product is CASSLGRGQETQYF.

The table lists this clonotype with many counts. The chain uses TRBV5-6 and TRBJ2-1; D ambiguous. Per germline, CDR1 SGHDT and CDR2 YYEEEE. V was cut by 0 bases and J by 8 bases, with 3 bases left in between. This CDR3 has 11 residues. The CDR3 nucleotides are TGTGCCAGCAGCTTGGGTTATGAGCAGTTCTTC. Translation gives CASSLGYEQFF.

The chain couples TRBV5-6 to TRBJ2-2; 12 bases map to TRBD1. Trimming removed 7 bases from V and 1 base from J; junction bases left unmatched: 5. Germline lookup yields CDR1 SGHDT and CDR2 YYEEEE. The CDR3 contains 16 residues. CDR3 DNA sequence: TGTGCCAGCCCGGGACAGGGGGCAGAGAACACCGGGGAGCTGTTTTTT. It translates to CASPGQGAENTGELFF.

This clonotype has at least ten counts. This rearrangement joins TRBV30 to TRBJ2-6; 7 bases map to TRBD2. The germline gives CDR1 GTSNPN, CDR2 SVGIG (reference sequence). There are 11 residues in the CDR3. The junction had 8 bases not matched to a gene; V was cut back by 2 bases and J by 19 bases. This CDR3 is CAWSWGGNGTF. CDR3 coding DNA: TGTGCCTGGAGTTGGGGGGGTAATGGAACTTTC.

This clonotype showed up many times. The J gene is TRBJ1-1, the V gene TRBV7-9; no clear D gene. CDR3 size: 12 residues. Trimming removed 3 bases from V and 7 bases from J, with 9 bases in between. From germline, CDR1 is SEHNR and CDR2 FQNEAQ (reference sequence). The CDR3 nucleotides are TGTGCCAGCAGCTTCGTAGGGAGTGAAGCTTTCTTT. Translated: CASSFVGSEAFF.

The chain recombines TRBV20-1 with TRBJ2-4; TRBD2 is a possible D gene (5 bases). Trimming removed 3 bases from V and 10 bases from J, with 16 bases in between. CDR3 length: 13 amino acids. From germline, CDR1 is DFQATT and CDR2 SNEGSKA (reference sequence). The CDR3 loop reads CSARGTEEEIQYF. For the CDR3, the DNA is TGCAGTGCTAGGGGCACGGAGGAGGAAATTCAGTACTTC.

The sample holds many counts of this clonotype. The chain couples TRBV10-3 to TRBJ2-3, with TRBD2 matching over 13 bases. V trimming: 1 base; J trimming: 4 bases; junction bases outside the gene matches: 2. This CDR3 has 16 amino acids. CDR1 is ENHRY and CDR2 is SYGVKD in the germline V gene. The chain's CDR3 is CAISEWTSGGPDTQYF. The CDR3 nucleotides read TGTGCCATCAGTGAGTGGACTAGCGGGGGCCCAGATACGCAGTATTTT.

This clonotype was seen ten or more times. The CDR3 DNA reads as TGCAGTGCCGTACAAGGAGATACGCAGTATTTT. Translated: CSAVQGDTQYF. The chain carries TRBV20-1 and TRBJ2-3; D gene uncertain. CDR3 length: 11 amino acids. Germline V lookup: CDR1 DFQATT, CDR2 SNEGSKA (reference sequence). V was shortened by 6 bases and J by 5 bases, with 9 bases between the two germline ends.

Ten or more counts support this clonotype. CDR3 loop: CASSQDRTGDRVSPLHF. CDR3 bases: TGTGCCAGCAGCCAAGACCGGACAGGGGATCGCGTTTCACCCCTCCACTTT. The rearrangement links TRBV4-2 to TRBJ1-6; 9 bases line up with TRBD1. The J segment lost 9 bases and the V segment lost 0 bases, leaving 9 bases of the junction unmatched. The length of the CDR3 is 17 residues. Germline lookup yields CDR1 LGHNA and CDR2 YNFKEQ.

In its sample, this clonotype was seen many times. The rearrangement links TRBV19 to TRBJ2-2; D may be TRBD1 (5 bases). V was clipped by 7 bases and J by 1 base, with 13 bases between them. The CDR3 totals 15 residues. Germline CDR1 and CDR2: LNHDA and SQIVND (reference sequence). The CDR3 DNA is TGTGCCAGTAAAAAAACAGGCGGGAACACCGGGGAGCTGTTTTTT. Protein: CASKKTGGNTGELFF.

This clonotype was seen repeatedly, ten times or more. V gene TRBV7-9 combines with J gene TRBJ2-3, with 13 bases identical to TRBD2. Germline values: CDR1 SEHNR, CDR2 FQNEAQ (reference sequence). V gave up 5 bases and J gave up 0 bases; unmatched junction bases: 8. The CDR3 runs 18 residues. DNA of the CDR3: TGTGCCAGCAGCGTAGGACTAGCGGGGGTGTCTAGCACAGATACGCAGTATTTT. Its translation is CASSVGLAGVSSTDTQYF.

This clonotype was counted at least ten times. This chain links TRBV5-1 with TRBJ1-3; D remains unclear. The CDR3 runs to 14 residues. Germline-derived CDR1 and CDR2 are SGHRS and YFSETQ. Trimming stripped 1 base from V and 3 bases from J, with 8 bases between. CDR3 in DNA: TGCGCCAGCAGCTTGTTGGGGTTTGGAAACACCATATATTTT. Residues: CASSLLGFGNTIYF.

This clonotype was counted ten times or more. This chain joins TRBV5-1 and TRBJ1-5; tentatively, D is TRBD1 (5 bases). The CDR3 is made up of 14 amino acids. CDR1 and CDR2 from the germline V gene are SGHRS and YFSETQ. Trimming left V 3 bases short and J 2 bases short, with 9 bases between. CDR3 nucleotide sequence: TGCGCCAGCAGCTGGGACGGCCGCAATCAGCCCCAGCATTTT. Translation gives CASSWDGRNQPQHF.

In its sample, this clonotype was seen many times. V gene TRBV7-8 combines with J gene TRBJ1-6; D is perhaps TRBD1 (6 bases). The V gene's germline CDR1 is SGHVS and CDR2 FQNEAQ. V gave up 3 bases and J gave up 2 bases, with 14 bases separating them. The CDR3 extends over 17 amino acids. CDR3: CASSFMPGQTYNSPLHF. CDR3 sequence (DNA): TGTGCCAGCAGCTTTATGCCTGGACAGACCTATAATTCACCCCTCCACTTT.

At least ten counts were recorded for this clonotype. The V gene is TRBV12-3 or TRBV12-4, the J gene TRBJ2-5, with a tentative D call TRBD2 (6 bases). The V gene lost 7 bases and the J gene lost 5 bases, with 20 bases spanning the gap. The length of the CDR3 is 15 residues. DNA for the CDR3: TGTGCCAGCACCGAGGCGGGACTTTCAATGGAGACCCAGTACTTC. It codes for CASTEAGLSMETQYF.

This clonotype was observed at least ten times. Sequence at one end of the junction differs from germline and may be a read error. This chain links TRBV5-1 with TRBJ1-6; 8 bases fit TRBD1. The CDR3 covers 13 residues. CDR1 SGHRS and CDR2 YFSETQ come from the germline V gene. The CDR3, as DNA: TGCGCCAGCAGGCGACAGGGGAATTCACCCCTCAACTTT. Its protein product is CASRRQGNSPLNF.

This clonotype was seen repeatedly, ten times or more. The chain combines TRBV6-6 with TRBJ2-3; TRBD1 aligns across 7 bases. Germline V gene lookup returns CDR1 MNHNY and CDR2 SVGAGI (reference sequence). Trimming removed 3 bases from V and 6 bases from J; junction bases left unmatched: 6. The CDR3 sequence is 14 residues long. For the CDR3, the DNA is TGTGCCAGCAGTTATCGGGCAGGGGGTGATACGCAGTATTTT. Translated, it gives CASSYRAGGDTQYF.

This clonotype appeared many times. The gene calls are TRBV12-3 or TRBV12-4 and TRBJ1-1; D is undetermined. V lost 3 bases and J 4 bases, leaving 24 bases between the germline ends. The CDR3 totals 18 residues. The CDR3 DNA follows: TGTGCCAGCAGTTTTCGCCTGACATTACCCGGTACGGTCACTGAAGCTTTCTTT. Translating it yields CASSFRLTLPGTVTEAFF.

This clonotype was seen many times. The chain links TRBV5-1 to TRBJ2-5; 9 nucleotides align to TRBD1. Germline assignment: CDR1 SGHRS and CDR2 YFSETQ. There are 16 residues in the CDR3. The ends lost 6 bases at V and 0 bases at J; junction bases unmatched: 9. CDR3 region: CASTPGRTGDQETQYF. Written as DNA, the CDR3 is TGCGCCAGCACCCCCGGTAGGACAGGGGACCAAGAGACCCAGTACTTC. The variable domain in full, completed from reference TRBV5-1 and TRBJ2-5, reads KAGVTQTPRYLIKTRGQQVTLSCSPISGHRSVSWYQQTPGQGLQFLFEYFSETQRNKGNFPGRFSGRQFSNSRSEMNVSTLELGDSALYLCASTPGRTGDQETQYFGPGTRLLVL.

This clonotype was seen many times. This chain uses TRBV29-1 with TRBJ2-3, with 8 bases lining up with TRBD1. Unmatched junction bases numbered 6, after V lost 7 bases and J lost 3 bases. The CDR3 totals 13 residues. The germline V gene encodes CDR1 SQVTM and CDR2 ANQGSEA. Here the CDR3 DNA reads TGCAGCGCCGGCGGACAGGGAACAGATACGCAGTATTTT. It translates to CSAGGQGTDTQYF.